Shown below are 6 T cell receptor beta chains from a single sample sequenced in a study of blood T cells in healthy people across ages. A J-beta primer mix and a sample-barcoded 5' primer were used in a second PCR of about 7 to 12 cycles. TCRdb fed the 5' RACE reads into MiXCR, producing one record per CDR3 protein. This table has 890,000 or so distinct CDR3 sequences, 62% appearing once. Specimen: blood. The receptors originated from a man in his thirties or forties in good health.

The chain links TRBV9 to TRBJ1-2; D gene uncertain. The CDR3 has 16 amino acids. Germline CDR1 reads SGDLS; CDR2 reads YYNGEE. V was shortened by 4 bases and J by 3 bases, with 19 bases between the two germline ends. The CDR3 here is CASSPFGIPSDYGYTF. The CDR3 DNA follows: TGTGCCAGCAGCCCTTTCGGGATCCCTTCTGACTATGGCTACACCTTC.

This rearrangement joins TRBV7-2 to TRBJ2-1; D possibly corresponds to TRBD1 (5 bases). CDR3 length equals 12 residues. The V end was cut by 8 bases, the J end by 7 bases, with 12 bases between. From germline, CDR1 is SGHTA and CDR2 FQGNSA. CDR3 nucleotide sequence: TGTGCCAGCCAAAGGGGCATGAATGAGCAGTTCTTC. This encodes CASQRGMNEQFF. The variable domain in full, completed from reference TRBV7-2 and TRBJ2-1, reads GAGVSQSPSNKVTEKGKDVELRCDPISGHTALYWYRQSLGQGLEFLIYFQGNSAPDKSGLPSDRFSAERTGGSVSTLTIQRTQQEDSAVYLCASQRGMNEQFFGPGTRLTVL.

This clonotype was counted a few times. The chain employs TRBV5-1 and TRBJ1-2, with 7 nucleotides matching TRBD1. The CDR3 is made up of 15 amino acids. The germline CDR1 and CDR2 sequences are SGHRS and YFSETQ. V lost 4 bases to trimming and J lost 6 bases; unmatched junction nucleotides: 12. The CDR3 DNA reads TGCGCCAGCAGCCCGGACAGCCTCAGGGGGGATGGCTACACCTTC. This gives the protein CASSPDSLRGDGYTF.

The chain has TRBV2 and TRBJ2-1; no definite D call. V lost 4 bases and J lost 7, with 17 bases in between. The CDR3 length is 15 residues. The germline gives CDR1 SNHLY, CDR2 FYNNEI. The CDR3 reads CASSATLPTKNEQFF. The CDR3 DNA sequence: TGTGCCAGCAGTGCGACATTACCCACAAAGAATGAGCAGTTCTTC.

The rearrangement uses TRBV20-1 and TRBJ2-7; D is possibly TRBD1 or TRBD2 (5 bases each). The J call is uncertain, as TRBJ2-5 better fits the DNA end. Germline CDR1 is DFQATT and CDR2 is SNEGSKA (reference sequence). The CDR3 is made up of 16 amino acids. The CDR3 is CSAPPTGHYGTETQYF. CDR3 DNA: TGCAGTGCTCCACCGACGGGGCACTACGGTACGGAGACCCAGTACTTC.

This clonotype was seen more than once but under ten times. The V and J genes are TRBV7-9 and TRBJ2-5, with a weak D call TRBD2 (5 bases). Germline CDR1 SEHNR, CDR2 FQNEAQ (reference sequence). V was cut by 5 bases and J by 3 bases, with 16 bases left in between. CDR3 length equals 15 residues. Here the CDR3 reads CASSPSLLGKETQYF. The CDR3 bases are TGTGCCAGCAGCCCGAGCCTACTAGGGAAAGAGACCCAGTACTTC.